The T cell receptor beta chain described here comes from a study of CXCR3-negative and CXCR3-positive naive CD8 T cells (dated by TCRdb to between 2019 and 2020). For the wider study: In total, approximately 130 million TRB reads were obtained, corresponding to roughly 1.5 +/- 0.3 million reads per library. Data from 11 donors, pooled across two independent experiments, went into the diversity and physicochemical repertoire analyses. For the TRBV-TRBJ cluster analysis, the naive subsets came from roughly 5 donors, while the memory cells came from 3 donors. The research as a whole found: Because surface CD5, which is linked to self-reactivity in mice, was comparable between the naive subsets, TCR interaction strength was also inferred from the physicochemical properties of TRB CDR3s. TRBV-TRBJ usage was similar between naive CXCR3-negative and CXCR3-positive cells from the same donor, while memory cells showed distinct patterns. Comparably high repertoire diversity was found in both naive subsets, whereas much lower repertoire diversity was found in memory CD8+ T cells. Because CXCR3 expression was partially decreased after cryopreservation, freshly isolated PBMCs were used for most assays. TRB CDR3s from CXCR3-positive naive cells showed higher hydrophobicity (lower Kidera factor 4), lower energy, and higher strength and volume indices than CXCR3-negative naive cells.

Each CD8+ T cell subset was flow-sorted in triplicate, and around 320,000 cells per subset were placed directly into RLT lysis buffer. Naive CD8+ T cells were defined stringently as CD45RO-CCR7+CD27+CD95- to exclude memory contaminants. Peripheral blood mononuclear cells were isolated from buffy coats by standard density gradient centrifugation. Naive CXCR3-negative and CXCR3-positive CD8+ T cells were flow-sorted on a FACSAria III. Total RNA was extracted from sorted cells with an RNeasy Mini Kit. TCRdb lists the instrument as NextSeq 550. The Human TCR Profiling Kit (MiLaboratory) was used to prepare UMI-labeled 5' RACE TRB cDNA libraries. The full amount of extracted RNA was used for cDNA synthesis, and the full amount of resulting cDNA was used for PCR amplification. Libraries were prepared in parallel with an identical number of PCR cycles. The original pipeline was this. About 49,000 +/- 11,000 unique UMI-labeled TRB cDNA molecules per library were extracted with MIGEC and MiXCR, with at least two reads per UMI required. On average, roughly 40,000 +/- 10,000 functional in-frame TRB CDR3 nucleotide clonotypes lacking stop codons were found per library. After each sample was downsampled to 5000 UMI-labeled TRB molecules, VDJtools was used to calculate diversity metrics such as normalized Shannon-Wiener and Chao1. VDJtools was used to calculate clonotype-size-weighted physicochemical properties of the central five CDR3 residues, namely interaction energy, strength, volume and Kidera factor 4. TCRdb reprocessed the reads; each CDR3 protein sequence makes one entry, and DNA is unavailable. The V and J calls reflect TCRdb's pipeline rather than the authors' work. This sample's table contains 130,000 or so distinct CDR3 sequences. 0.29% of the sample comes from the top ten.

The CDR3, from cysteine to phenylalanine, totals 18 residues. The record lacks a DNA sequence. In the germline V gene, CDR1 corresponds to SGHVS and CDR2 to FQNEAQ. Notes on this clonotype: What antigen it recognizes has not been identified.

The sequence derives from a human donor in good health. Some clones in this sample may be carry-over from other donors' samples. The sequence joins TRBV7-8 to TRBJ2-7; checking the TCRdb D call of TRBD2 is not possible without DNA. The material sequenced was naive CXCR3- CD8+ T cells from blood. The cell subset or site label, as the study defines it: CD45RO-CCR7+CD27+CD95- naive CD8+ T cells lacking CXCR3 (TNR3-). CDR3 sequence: CASSFNAGKGGTDYEQYF.